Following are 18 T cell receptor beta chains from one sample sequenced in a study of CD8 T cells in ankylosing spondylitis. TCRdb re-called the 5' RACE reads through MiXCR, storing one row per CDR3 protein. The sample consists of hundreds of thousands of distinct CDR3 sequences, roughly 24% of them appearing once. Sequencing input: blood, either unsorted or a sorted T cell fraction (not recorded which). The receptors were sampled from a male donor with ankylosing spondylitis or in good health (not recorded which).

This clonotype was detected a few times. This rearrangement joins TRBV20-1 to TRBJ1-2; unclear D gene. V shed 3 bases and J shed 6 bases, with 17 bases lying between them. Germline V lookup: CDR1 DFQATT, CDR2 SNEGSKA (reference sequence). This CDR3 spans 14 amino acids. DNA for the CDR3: TGCAGTGCTAGGGGCAGACTATTTCGCGATGGCTACACCTTC. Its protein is CSARGRLFRDGYTF.

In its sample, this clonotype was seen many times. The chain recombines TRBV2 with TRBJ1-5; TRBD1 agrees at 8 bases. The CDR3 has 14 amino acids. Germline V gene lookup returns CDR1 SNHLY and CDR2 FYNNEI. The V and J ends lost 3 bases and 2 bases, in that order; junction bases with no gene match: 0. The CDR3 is CASSEDRGNQPQHF. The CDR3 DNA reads TGTGCCAGCAGTGAGGACAGGGGCAATCAGCCCCAGCATTTT.

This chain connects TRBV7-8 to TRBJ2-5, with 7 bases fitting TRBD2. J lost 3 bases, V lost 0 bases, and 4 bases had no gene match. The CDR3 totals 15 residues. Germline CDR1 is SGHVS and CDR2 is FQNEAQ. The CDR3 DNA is TGTGCCAGCAGCTTAGCGGGAGGGACCAAAGAGACCCAGTACTTC. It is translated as CASSLAGGTKETQYF.

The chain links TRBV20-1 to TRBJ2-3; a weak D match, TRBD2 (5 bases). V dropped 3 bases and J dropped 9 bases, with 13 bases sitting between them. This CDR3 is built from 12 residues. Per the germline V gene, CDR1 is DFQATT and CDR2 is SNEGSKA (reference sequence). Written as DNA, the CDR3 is TGCAGTGCTAGGCCACGAGCGGAGACGCAGTATTTT. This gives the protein CSARPRAETQYF.

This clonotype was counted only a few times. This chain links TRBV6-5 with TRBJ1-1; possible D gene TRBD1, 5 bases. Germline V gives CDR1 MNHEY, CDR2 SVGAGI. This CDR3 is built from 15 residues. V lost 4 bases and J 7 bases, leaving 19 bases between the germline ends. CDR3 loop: CASSSAGTGTNEAFF. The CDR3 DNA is TGTGCCAGCAGTTCGGCCGGGACCGGGACTAATGAAGCTTTCTTT.

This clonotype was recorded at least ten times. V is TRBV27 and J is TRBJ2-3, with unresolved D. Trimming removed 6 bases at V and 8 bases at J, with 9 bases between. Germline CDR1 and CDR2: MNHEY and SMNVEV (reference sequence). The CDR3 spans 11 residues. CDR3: CASRGIGTQYF. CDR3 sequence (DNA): TGTGCCAGCAGGGGAATAGGTACGCAGTATTTT.

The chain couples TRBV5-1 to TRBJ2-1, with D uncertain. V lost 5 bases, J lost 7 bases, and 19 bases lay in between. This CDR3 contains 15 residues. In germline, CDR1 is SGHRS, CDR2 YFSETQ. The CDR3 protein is CASRNLLQRPNEQFF. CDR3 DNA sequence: TGCGCCAGCAGAAACCTACTCCAGCGCCCGAATGAGCAGTTCTTC.

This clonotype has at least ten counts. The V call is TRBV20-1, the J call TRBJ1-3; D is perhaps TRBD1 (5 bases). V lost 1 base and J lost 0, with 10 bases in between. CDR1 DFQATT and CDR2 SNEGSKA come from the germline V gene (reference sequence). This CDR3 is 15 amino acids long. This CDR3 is CSARGRDYSGNTIYF. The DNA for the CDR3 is TGCAGTGCTAGAGGTCGGGACTACTCTGGAAACACCATATATTTT.

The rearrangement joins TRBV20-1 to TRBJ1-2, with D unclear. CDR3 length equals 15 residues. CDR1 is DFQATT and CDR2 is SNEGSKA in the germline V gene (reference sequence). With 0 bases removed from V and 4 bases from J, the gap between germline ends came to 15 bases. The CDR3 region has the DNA TGCAGTGCTAGAGATCTCAGCAGAGGACTCTATGGCTACACCTTC. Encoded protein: CSARDLSRGLYGYTF.

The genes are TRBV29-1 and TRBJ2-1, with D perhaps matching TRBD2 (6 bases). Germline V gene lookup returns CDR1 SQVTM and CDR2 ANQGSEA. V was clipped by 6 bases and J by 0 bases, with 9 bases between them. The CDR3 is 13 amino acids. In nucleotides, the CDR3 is TGCAGCGTCTCGACTAGCTCCTACAATGAGCAGTTCTTC. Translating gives CSVSTSSYNEQFF.

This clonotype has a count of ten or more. The CDR3 sequence: CASSLGGAGDASTDTQYF. Written as DNA, the CDR3 is TGTGCCAGCAGCTTGGGGGGCGCAGGGGACGCTAGCACAGATACGCAGTATTTT. V usage is TRBV5-5 and J usage is TRBJ2-3, with D possibly TRBD1 on 6 matching bases. V was shortened by 0 bases and J by 0 bases, with 17 bases between the two germline ends. Germline CDR1 reads SGHKS; CDR2 reads YYEKEE (reference sequence). The CDR3 sequence is 18 residues long.

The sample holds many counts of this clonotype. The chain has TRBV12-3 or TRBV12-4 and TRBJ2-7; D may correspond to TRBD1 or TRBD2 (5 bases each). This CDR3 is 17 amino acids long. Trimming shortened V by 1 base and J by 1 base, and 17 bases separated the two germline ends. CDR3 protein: CASSLGTGTGLSYEQYF. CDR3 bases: TGTGCCAGCAGTTTAGGGACCGGGACGGGTTTATCCTACGAGCAGTACTTC.

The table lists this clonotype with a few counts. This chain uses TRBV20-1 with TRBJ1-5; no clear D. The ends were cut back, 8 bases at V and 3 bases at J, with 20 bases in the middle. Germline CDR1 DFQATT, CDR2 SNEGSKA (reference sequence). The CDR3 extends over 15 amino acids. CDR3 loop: CSSRRGGTINQPQHF. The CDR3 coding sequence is TGCAGTTCGCGGCGAGGTGGCACCATCAATCAGCCCCAGCATTTT.

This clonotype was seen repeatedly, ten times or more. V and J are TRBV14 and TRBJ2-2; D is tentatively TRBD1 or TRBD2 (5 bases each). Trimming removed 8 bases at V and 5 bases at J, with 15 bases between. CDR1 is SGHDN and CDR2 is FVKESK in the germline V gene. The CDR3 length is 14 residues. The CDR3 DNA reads TGTGCCAGCTCGACAGAATGGAGGACCGGGGAGCTGTTTTTT. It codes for CASSTEWRTGELFF.

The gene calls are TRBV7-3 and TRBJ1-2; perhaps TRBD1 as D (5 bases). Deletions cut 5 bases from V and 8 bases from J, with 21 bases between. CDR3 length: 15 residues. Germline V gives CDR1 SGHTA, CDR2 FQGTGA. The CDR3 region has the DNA TGTGCCAGCAGCATCCAAGGTGGCAGGGTGGACGGCTACACCTTC. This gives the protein CASSIQGGRVDGYTF. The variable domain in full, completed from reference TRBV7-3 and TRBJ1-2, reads GAGVSQTPSNKVTEKGKYVELRCDPISGHTALYWYRQSLGQGPEFLIYFQGTGAADDSGLPNDRFFAVRPEGSVSTLKIQRTERGDSAVYLCASSIQGGRVDGYTFGSGTRLTVV.

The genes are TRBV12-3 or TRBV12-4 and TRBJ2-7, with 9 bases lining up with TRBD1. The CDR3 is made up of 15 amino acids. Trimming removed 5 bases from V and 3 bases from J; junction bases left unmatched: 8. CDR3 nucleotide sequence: TGTGCCAGCAGTCCATTGGACAGGGGAGGCTACGAGCAGTACTTC. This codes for CASSPLDRGGYEQYF.

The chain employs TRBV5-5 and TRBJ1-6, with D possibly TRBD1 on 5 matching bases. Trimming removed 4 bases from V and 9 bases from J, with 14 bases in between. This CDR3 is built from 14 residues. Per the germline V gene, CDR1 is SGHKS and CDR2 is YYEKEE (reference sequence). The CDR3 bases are TGTGCCAGCAGCGAGCAGGGAGGGTTTTCACCCCTCCACTTT. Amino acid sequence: CASSEQGGFSPLHF.

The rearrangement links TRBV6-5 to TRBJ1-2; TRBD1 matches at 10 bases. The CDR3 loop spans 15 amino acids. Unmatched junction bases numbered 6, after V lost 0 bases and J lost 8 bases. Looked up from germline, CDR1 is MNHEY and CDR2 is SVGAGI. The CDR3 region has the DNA TGTGCCAGCAGTTACTCGGACAGGGGGAGAGGCGGCTACACCTTC. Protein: CASSYSDRGRGGYTF.